This TCR beta chain comes out of a study of T cells after yellow fever vaccination. This clonotype was found a few times. The antigen is not known. J gave up 5 bases and V 6 bases, and 13 bases lay outside the gene matches. CDR3 length: 17 residues. Germline values: CDR1 MNHEY, CDR2 SVGEGT. Study results and limitations: Bulk-population clonotypes that are abundant could appear as contaminants in FACS-sorted repertoires.

Production of TCR cDNA was by 5'RACE template switching, which also added a universal primer site and UMIs. TCRdb passed the 5' RACE reads through MiXCR, listing each CDR3 protein once. The data show about 550,000 distinct CDR3 sequences, over 15% seen once. This clonotype was obtained from a man aged 30 to 45 who received the YFV17D yellow fever vaccine. The chain carries TRBV6-2 or TRBV6-3 and TRBJ2-2; 9 positions match TRBD1. The input for sequencing was PBMCs, taken 15 days after the yellow fever booster vaccination. CDR3: CASSPHPGQGNTGELFF. CDR3 nucleotide sequence: TGTGCCAGCAGCCCGCATCCGGGACAGGGAAATACCGGGGAGCTGTTTTTT.